This T cell receptor (beta chain) was observed in a study of graft-versus-host responses after intestinal transplantation. Whole-study context: Recipients across the board were started on anti-thymocyte globulin induction, then kept on tacrolimus and steroids for around three years. Study results and caveats: In recipient marrow, GvH clones were found, and some appeared first in ileum or blood. Patients with graft-donor T cell macrochimerism had high graft-versus-host to host-versus-graft clonal ratios in allografts. Early post-transplant HvG declines showed an association with peak circulating GvH clone levels.

The repertoire was sequenced with immunoSEQ multiplex PCR; TCRdb's copy has only in-frame clones and lacks some. The table has fewer than 150,000 clones, approximately 90% seen once; the top ten hold 0.16%. As regards this clone: Its antigen remains unidentified.

This CDR3 is built from 11 residues. Trimming pared 5 bases from V and 4 bases from J, leaving 6 bases between. CDR1 is LNHDA, CDR2 SQIVND, per germline (reference sequence). The TCR comes from a human donor who received an intestinal transplant. This material consisted of unstimulated CD4+ T cells sorted from spleen or lymph node cells, taken before intestinal transplant. The J gene is TRBJ2-7, the V gene TRBV19; D not certain. The CDR3 spells CASSGGYEQYF. CDR3 DNA sequence: TGTGCCAGTAGTGGTGGTTACGAGCAGTACTTC.